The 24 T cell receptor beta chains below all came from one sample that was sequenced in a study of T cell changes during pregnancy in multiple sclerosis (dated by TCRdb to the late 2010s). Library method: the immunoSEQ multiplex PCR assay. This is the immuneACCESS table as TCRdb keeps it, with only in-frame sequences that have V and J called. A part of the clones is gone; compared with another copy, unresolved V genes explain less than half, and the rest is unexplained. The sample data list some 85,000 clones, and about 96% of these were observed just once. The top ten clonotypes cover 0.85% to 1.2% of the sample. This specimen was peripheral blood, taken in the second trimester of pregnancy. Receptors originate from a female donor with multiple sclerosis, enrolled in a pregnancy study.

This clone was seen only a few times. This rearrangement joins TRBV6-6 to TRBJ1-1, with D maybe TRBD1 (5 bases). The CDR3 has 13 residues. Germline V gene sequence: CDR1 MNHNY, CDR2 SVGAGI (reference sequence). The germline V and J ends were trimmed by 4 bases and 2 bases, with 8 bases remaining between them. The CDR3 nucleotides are TGTGCCAGCAGTTCAAGGGGTAACACTGAAGCTTTCTTT. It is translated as CASSSRGNTEAFF.

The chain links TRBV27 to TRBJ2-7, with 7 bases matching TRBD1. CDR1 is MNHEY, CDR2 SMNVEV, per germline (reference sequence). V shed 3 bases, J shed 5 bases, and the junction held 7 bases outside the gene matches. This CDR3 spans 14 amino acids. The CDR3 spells CASSFEAGTDEQYF. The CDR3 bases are TGTGCCAGCAGTTTTGAGGCAGGGACAGACGAGCAGTACTTC.

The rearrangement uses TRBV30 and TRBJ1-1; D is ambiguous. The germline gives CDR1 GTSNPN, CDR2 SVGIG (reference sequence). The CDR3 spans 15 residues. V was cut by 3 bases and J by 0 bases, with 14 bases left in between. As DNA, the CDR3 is TGTGCCTGGAGCGAGGCAGCTATAATGAACACTGAAGCTTTCTTT. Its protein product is CAWSEAAIMNTEAFF.

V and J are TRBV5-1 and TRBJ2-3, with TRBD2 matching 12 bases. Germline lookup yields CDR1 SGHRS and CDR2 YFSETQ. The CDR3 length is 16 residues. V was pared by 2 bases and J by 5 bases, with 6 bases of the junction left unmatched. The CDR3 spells CASSFGLAGLEDTQYF. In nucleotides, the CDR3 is TGCGCCAGCAGCTTCGGACTAGCGGGGTTGGAAGATACGCAGTATTTT.

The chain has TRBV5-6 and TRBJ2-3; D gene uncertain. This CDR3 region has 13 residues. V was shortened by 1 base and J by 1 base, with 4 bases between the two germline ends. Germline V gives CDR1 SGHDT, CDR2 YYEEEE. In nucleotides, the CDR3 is TGTGCCAGCAGCTTGCAGGGCACAGATACGCAGTATTTT. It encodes CASSLQGTDTQYF.

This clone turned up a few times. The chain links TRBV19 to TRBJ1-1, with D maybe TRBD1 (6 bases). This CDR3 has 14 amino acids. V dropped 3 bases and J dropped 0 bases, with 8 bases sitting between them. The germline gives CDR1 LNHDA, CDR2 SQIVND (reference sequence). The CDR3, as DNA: TGTGCCAGTAGTATTGGACAGTTGAACACTGAAGCTTTCTTT. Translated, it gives CASSIGQLNTEAFF.

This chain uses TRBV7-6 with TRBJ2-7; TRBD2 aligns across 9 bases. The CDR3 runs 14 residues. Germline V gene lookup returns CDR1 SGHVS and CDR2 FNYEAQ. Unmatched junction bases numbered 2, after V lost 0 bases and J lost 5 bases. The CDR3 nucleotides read TGTGCCAGCAGCTTAGCTAGCGGGAGACACGAGCAGTACTTC. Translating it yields CASSLASGRHEQYF.

CDR3 DNA: TGTGCCAGCTCACCCGTGGTGGGGAGCAACACTGAAGCTTTCTTT. Its protein is CASSPVVGSNTEAFF. This chain connects TRBV18 to TRBJ1-1, with no clear D. The germline V and J ends were trimmed by 3 bases and 2 bases, with 13 bases remaining between them. Germline CDR1 reads KGHSH; CDR2 reads LQKENI. The CDR3 spans 15 residues.

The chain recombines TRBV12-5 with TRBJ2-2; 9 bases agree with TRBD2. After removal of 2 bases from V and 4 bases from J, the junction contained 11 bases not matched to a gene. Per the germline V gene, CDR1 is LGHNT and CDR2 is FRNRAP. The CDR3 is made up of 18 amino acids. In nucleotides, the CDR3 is TGTGCTAGTGGTTTGCCCGTTAGCGGGAGCCTAGGCACCGGGGAGCTGTTTTTT. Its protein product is CASGLPVSGSLGTGELFF.

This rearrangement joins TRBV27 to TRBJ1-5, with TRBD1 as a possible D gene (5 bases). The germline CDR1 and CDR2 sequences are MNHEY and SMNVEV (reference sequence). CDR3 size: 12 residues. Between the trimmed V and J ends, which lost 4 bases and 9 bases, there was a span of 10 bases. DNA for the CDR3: TGTGCCAGCAGTTCAGGGTCCAGGCCCCAGCATTTT. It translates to CASSSGSRPQHF.

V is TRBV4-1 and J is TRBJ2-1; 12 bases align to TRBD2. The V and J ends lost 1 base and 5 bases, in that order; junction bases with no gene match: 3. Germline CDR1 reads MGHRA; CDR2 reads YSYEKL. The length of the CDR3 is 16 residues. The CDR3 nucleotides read TGCGCCAGCAGCCAAGCACTAGCGGGAGGAAACAATGAGCAGTTCTTC. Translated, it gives CASSQALAGGNNEQFF.

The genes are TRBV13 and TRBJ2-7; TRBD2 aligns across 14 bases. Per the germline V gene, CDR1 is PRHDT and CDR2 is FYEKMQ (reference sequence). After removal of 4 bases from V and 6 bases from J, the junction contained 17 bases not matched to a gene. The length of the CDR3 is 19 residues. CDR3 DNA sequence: TGTGCCAGCAGCTCCAACAACCAACTCGGGACTAGCGGGAGTAGCGAGCAGTACTTC. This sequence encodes CASSSNNQLGTSGSSEQYF.

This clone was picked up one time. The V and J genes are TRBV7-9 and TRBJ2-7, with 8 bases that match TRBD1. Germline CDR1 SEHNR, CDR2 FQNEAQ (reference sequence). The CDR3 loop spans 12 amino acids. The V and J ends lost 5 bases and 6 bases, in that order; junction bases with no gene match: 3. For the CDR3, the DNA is TGTGCCAGCAGCCCAGGGACAGGCGAGCAGTACTTC. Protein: CASSPGTGEQYF.

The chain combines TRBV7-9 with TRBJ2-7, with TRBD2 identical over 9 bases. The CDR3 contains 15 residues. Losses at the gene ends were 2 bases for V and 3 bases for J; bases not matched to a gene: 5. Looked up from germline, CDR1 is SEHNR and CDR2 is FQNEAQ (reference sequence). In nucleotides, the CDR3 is TGTGCCAGCAGCTTAAAGACTAGCGGAGACTACGAGCAGTACTTC. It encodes CASSLKTSGDYEQYF.

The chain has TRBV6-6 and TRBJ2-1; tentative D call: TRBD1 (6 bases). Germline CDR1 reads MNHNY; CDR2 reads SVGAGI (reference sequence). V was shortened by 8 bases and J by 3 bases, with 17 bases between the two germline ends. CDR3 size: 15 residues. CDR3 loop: CASQNRELSYNEQFF. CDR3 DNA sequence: TGTGCCAGCCAGAACAGGGAGTTAAGCTACAATGAGCAGTTCTTC.

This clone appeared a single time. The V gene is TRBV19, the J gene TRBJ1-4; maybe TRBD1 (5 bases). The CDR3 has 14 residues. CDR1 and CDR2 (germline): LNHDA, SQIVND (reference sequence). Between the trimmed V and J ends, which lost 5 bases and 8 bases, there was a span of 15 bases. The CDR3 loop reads CASSWQGRGEKLFF. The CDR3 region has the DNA TGTGCCAGTAGTTGGCAGGGACGGGGGGAAAAACTGTTTTTT.

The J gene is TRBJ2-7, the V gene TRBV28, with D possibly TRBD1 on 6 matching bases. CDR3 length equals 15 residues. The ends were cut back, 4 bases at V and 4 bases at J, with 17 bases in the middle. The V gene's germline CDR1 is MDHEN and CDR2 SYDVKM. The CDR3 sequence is CASSSRGSIKYEQYF. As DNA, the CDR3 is TGTGCCAGCAGTTCCAGGGGATCTATAAAATACGAGCAGTACTTC.

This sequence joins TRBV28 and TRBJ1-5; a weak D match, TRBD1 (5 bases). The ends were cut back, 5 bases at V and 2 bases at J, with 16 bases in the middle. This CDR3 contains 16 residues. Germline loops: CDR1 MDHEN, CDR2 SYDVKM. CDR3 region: CASSLGGTSRNQPQHF. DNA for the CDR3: TGTGCCAGCAGTCTGGGGGGGACGAGCCGCAATCAGCCCCAGCATTTT.

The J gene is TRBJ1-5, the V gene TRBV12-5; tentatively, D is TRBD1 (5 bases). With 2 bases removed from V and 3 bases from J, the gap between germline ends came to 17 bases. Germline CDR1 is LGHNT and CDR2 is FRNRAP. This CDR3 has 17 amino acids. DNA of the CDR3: TGTGCTAGTGGTTTGTACCCGAGACAGATTAACAATCAGCCCCAGCATTTT. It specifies CASGLYPRQINNQPQHF.

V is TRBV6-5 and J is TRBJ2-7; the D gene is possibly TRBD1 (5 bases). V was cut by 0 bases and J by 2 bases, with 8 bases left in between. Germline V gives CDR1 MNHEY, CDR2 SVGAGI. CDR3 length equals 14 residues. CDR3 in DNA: TGTGCCAGCAGTTACTCGATCAGGGCCTACGAGCAGTACTTC. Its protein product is CASSYSIRAYEQYF.

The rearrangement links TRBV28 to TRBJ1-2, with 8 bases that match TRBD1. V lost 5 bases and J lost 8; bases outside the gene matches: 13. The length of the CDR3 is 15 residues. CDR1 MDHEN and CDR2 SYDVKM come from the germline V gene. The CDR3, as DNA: TGTGCCAGCAGTGCAGAGCGGACAGGGCGTAGGGGCTACACCTTC. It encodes CASSAERTGRRGYTF.

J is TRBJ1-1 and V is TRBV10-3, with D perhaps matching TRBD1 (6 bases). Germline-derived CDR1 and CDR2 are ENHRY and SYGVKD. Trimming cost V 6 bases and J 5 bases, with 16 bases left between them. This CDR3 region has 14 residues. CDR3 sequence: CAIRSSGGRTEAFF. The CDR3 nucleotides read TGTGCCATCAGATCCTCGGGGGGGCGAACTGAAGCTTTCTTT.

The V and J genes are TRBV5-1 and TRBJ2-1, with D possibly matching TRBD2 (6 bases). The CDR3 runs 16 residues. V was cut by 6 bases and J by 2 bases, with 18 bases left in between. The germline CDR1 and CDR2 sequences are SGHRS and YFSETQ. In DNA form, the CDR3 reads TGCGCCAGCATCCTGAATATGGGGGGAGCCTACAATGAGCAGTTCTTC. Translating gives CASILNMGGAYNEQFF.

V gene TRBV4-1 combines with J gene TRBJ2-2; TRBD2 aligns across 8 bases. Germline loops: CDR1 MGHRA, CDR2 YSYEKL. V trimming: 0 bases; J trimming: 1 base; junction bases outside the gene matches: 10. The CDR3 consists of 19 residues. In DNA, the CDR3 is TGCGCCAGCAGCCAAGATAGGTTCCCCACTAGCGGGAACACCGGGGAGCTGTTTTTT. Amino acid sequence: CASSQDRFPTSGNTGELFF.